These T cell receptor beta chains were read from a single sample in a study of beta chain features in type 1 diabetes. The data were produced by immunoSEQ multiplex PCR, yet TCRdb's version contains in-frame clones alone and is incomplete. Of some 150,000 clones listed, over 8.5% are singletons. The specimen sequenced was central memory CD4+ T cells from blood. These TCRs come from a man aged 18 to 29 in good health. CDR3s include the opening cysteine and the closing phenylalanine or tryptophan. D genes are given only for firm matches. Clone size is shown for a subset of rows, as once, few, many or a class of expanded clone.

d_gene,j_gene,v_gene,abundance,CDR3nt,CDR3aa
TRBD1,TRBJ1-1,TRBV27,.,TGTGCCAGCAGGAACAGGGGGAACACTGAAGCTTTCTTT,CASRNRGNTEAFF
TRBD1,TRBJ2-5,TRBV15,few,TGTGCCACCAGCAGGCCTCACAACTACAGGGGTATAGAGACCCAGTACTTC,CATSRPHNYRGIETQYF
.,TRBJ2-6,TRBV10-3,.,TGTGCCATCAGGCAGGGCTCTGGGGCCAACGTCCTGACTTTC,CAIRQGSGANVLTF
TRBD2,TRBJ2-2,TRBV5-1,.,TGCGCCAGCAGCTTTAGCGGGAGGAACACCGGGGAGCTGTTTTTT,CASSFSGRNTGELFF
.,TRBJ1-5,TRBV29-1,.,TGCAGCGACAATAGCAATCAGCCCCAGCATTTT,CSDNSNQPQHF
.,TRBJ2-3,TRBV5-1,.,TGCGCCAGCAGCTTCGGGGCCCCTAGAGATACGCAGTATTTT,CASSFGAPRDTQYF
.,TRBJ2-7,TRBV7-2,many,TGTGCCAGCAGCTCCTCGATCAAAACAGGCGAGCAGTACTTC,CASSSSIKTGEQYF
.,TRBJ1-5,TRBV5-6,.,TGTGCCAGCAGCTCACGACATAGCAATCAGCCCCAGCATTTT,CASSSRHSNQPQHF
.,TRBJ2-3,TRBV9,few,TGTGCCAGCAGCGTAGGATCGAGGTGGGAGGGCACAGATACGCAGTATTTT,CASSVGSRWEGTDTQYF
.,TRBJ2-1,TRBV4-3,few,TGCGCCAGCAGCAGGGGGGAGCCAGGGATCGCTGAGCAGTTCTTC,CASSRGEPGIAEQFF
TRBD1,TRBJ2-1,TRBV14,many,TGTGCCAGCAGCCAAGCCCGACAGGGGGCAGATGAGCAGTTCTTC,CASSQARQGADEQFF
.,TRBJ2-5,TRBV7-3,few,TGTGCCAGCAGCCCGAGCCACGGGGAGACCCAGTACTTC,CASSPSHGETQYF
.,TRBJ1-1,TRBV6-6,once,TGTGCCAGCATCTTTAGGGGGGAAGGAGCTTTCTTT,CASIFRGEGAFF
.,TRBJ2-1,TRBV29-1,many,TGCAGCGTTGGGAGGGAAAGCCACGACAATGAGCAGTTCTTC,CSVGRESHDNEQFF
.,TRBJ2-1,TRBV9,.,TGTGCCAGCAGCTATTCAAGTACTAGCTACAATGAGCAGTTCTTC,CASSYSSTSYNEQFF